The sample holds many counts of the clone carrying this T cell receptor (beta chain). Its antigen is currently unknown. This sample is part of a study of T cells in Graves' hyperthyroidism and ophthalmopathy. The investigators amplified TCR beta CDR3 regions from RNA transcripts. HTBI primers were employed in a first-round RT-PCR of the TCR CDR3. TCRdb fed the multiplex PCR reads into MiXCR, producing one record per CDR3 protein. The repertoire has more than 350,000 distinct CDR3 sequences, about 14% of them found once; the top ten carry around 19%. The CDR3 length is 16 residues. V was trimmed by 6 bases and J by 2 bases, leaving 21 bases between them. CDR1 is DFQATT, CDR2 SNEGSKA, per germline (reference sequence). Study-wide findings and caveats: Peripheral blood also featured most of the thyroid clonotypes expanded above 0.001. Model-based prediction identified ophthalmopathy a median about 7 months prior to its onset.

At least 3 on the Clinical Activity Score was recorded for ophthalmopathy patients, who also had NOSPECS grade at least 4 and duration under 3 months. Diagnosis relied on clinical symptoms, serum thyroxine and TRAb, thyroid ultrasound and orbital computed tomography. The sequence was collected from a young woman with Graves' ophthalmopathy. Sequencing was performed on blood. This chain connects TRBV20-1 to TRBJ2-3; D is unresolved. This CDR3 is CSANSILQNYTDTQYF. CDR3 nucleotides: TGCAGTGCGAATTCGATCCTACAGAATTACACAGATACGCAGTATTTT.